The 9 T cell receptor beta chains given below trace back to one sample, sequenced in a study of monozygotic twins with cystic fibrosis. Repertoires were generated with immunoSEQ multiplex PCR, while TCRdb's copy carries only in-frame clones and drops some. The table lists roughly 25,000 clones, 96% of them singletons. Sequencing was carried out using blood. The receptors come from a girl aged 2 to 10 with cystic fibrosis.

V is TRBV27 and J is TRBJ2-7, with D hard to call. V dropped 4 bases and J dropped 3 bases, with 4 bases sitting between them. The length of the CDR3 is 11 residues. The germline V gene encodes CDR1 MNHEY and CDR2 SMNVEV (reference sequence). The CDR3 here is CASSSRYEQYF. The CDR3 DNA sequence: TGTGCCAGCAGTTCCCGCTACGAGCAGTACTTC.

The chain combines TRBV5-4 with TRBJ2-7, with D maybe TRBD1 (5 bases). Germline V gene data show CDR1 as SGHNT and CDR2 as YYREEE (reference sequence). V gave up 4 bases and J gave up 3 bases, with 14 bases separating them. The CDR3 is 14 residues long. The CDR3 nucleotides read TGTGCCAGCAGCAGAGAACAGGCGCTCTACGAGCAGTACTTC. Translating it yields CASSREQALYEQYF.

This clone was detected only once. J is TRBJ2-7 and V is TRBV5-8, with TRBD1 matching 10 bases. The CDR3 loop spans 18 amino acids. After removal of 3 bases from V and 6 bases from J, the junction contained 18 bases not matched to a gene. Germline CDR1 SGHTS, CDR2 YDEGEE. The CDR3 DNA reads TGTGCCAGCAGCTGGGGGGTCCCGGGGACAGGGGTCCCCTCCGAGCAGTACTTC. Translation gives CASSWGVPGTGVPSEQYF.

The CDR3 spells CASSLVGSDTQYF. CDR3 DNA sequence: TGCGCCAGCAGCTTGGTTGGGTCAGATACGCAGTATTTT. The V gene is TRBV5-1, the J gene TRBJ2-3; no reliable D call. This CDR3 region has 13 residues. Per germline, CDR1 SGHRS and CDR2 YFSETQ. Trimming took 0 bases from V and 4 from J, leaving 6 bases between them.

This clone was detected only a few times. The chain combines TRBV27 with TRBJ1-2; D not certain. V was cut by 0 bases and J by 4 bases, with 12 bases left in between. Germline V gene lookup returns CDR1 MNHEY and CDR2 SMNVEV (reference sequence). This CDR3 is built from 15 residues. DNA of the CDR3: TGTGCCAGCAGTTTATCTGCGTGGCAGAGCTATGGCTACACCTTC. Its protein product is CASSLSAWQSYGYTF.

This clone came up a few times. The rearrangement uses TRBV19 and TRBJ1-1; D may be TRBD1 (6 bases). The CDR3 runs 10 residues. V lost 6 bases to trimming and J lost 12 bases, with 11 bases between them. From germline, CDR1 is LNHDA and CDR2 SQIVND (reference sequence). The CDR3 coding sequence is TGTGCCAGTAGGGGGGGGACATCTTTCTTT. This encodes CASRGGTSFF.

The V and J genes are TRBV10-1 and TRBJ2-7; possibly TRBD1 or TRBD2 for D (6 bases each). V lost 6 bases to trimming and J lost 2 bases, with 11 bases between them. The CDR3 is made up of 13 amino acids. The germline V gene encodes CDR1 WNHNN and CDR2 SYGVQD (reference sequence). CDR3: CASRRGAPYEQYF. The DNA of the CDR3 is TGCGCCAGCAGGAGGGGGGCGCCCTACGAGCAGTACTTC.

In its sample, this clone was seen once. This chain uses TRBV5-6 with TRBJ2-3; D unresolved. Germline-derived CDR1 and CDR2 are SGHDT and YYEEEE. Trimming pared 7 bases from V and 0 bases from J, leaving 9 bases between. CDR3 length: 13 residues. CDR3 bases: TGTGCCAGCCATAAGGAAAGCACAGATACGCAGTATTTT. As protein: CASHKESTDTQYF.

This chain uses TRBV10-3 with TRBJ1-1; D is perhaps TRBD1 (5 bases). This CDR3 is 14 amino acids long. The germline CDR1 and CDR2 sequences are ENHRY and SYGVKD. V was cut by 1 base and J by 0 bases, with 6 bases left in between. The CDR3 nucleotides are TGTGCCATCAGTGAGTGGGGGATGAACACTGAAGCTTTCTTT. Residues: CAISEWGMNTEAFF.